This T cell receptor beta chain was sequenced for a study of T cell repertoires in cytomegalovirus infection. On the study more broadly: CMV epitopes used comprised recently identified HLA-C-restricted ones and well-studied HLA-B-restricted ones. CMV infection plus the matching HLA type was flagged by public TCR beta signatures.

Looked up from germline, CDR1 is SGHTA and CDR2 is FQGNSA. V gave up 1 base and J gave up 0 bases, with 9 bases separating them. The CDR3 is 15 residues long. TCRdb processed the reads anew with MiXCR; each CDR3 protein has one entry. The data hold a few hundred thousand distinct CDR3 sequences, with around 35% observed a single time. This clonotype was counted a few times. Antigen specificity is unknown. The sample here was cultured PBMCs, taken from culture after CMV antigen stimulation. The TCR originated in a human donor in good health (CMV status not recorded). Some clones in this sample may be carry-over from other donors' samples. The J gene is TRBJ1-1, the V gene TRBV7-2; no definite D call. CDR3 coding DNA: TGTGCCAGCAGCTTAGGCCCGGCGGTGAACACTGAAGCTTTCTTT. Residues: CASSLGPAVNTEAFF.